These 7 T cell receptor beta chains were sequenced from one sample in a study of T cells in Graves' hyperthyroidism and ophthalmopathy. Authors of the study amplified TCR beta CDR3 regions from RNA transcripts. An initial round of RT-PCR targeting the TCR CDR3 relied on the HTBI primer set. TCRdb called the multiplex PCR reads again in MiXCR, with one record for every CDR3 protein. This repertoire shows more than 450,000 distinct CDR3 sequences, about 15% found once; its top ten account for approximately 15%. Source material: blood. The source of these receptors is a woman in her thirties or forties with Graves' hyperthyroidism.

This clonotype was counted ten times or more. CDR3 protein: CASSLVAPDTQYF. The CDR3 region has the DNA TGTGCCAGCAGCTTAGTGGCGCCAGATACGCAGTATTTT. V gene TRBV11-2 combines with J gene TRBJ2-3, with unresolved D. CDR1 and CDR2 (germline): SGHAT, FQNNGV. CDR3 length: 13 amino acids. The V gene lost 1 base and the J gene lost 4 bases, with 6 bases spanning the gap. Full variable domain (missing parts from reference TRBV11-2 and TRBJ2-3): EAGVAQSPRYKIIEKRQSVAFWCNPISGHATLYWYQQILGQGPKLLIQFQNNGVVDDSQLPKDRFSAERLKGVDSTLKIQPAKLEDSAVYLCASSLVAPDTQYFGPGTRLTVL.

This clonotype was counted a single time. The chain carries TRBV29-1 and TRBJ2-1, with 13 bases identical to TRBD2. This CDR3 contains 14 residues. Germline CDR1 SQVTM, CDR2 ANQGSEA. Trimming took 4 bases from V and 8 from J; bases not matched to a gene: 5. Here the CDR3 reads CSVVWTSGSYEQFF. Here the CDR3 DNA reads TGCAGCGTTGTATGGACTAGCGGGAGTTATGAGCAGTTCTTC.

This clonotype occurred many times. This rearrangement joins TRBV19 to TRBJ1-5; TRBD1 is a possible D gene (6 bases). From germline, CDR1 is LNHDA and CDR2 SQIVND (reference sequence). The CDR3 runs 16 residues. V shed 5 bases and J shed 1 base, with 15 bases lying between them. The CDR3 sequence: CASSVPQGLSNQPQHF. CDR3 DNA: TGTGCCAGTAGTGTTCCTCAGGGGTTGAGCAATCAGCCCCAGCATTTT.

This clonotype was seen at least ten times. The CDR3 here is CASSPAREFYNEQFF. The DNA for the CDR3 is TGTGCCAGCAGCCCGGCTCGGGAGTTCTACAATGAGCAGTTCTTC. The chain links TRBV11-3 to TRBJ2-1; a weak D match, TRBD2 (6 bases). This CDR3 is 15 amino acids long. V lost 5 bases and J lost 3, with 14 bases in between. Germline V lookup: CDR1 SGHNT, CDR2 YENEEA.

CDR3 in DNA: TGTGCCAGCAGCCACAACCGTGGGGTTTACGAGCAGTACTTC. Protein product: CASSHNRGVYEQYF. The chain employs TRBV7-2 and TRBJ2-7; D is unresolved. The CDR3 runs 14 residues. CDR1 and CDR2 from the germline V gene are SGHTA and FQGNSA. V lost 5 bases, J lost 4 bases, and 15 bases lay in between.

At least ten counts were recorded for this clonotype. The V call is TRBV3-1, the J call TRBJ1-1, with no clear D. The CDR3 loop spans 14 amino acids. The V and J ends lost 3 bases and 0 bases respectively, with 8 bases between them. CDR1 is LGHDT, CDR2 YNNKEL, per germline (reference sequence). The CDR3 coding sequence is TGTGCCAGCAGCCACTCTGGGATGAACACTGAAGCTTTCTTT. This translates into CASSHSGMNTEAFF.

This clonotype was seen ten or more times. The V call is TRBV12-3 or TRBV12-4, the J call TRBJ2-7; no definite D call. This CDR3 has 15 residues. V was cut by 4 bases and J by 4 bases, with 17 bases left in between. The CDR3 sequence is CASSSPLSLGYEQYF. The CDR3 DNA reads TGTGCCAGCAGTTCCCCATTGAGTTTGGGGTACGAGCAGTACTTC.